This TCR beta chain was profiled in a study of T cells in Graves' hyperthyroidism and ophthalmopathy. Amplified TCR beta CDR3 regions came from RNA transcripts. During a first-round RT-PCR of the TCR CDR3, the HTBI primer set was used. One entry per CDR3 protein, called by TCRdb with MiXCR from the multiplex PCR reads. The repertoire consists of 210,000 or so distinct CDR3 sequences, with roughly 18% occurring once and the leading ten covering under 65%. Patients aged 18 to 65 had newly diagnosed hyperthyroidism of under 2 months' duration. Not enrolled were patients with uncontrolled infection, other autoimmune disease, pregnancy or lactation. This clonotype was found many times. This clonotype was obtained from a man aged 50-59 years with Graves' hyperthyroidism. The material sequenced was blood.

CDR3 protein: CASRDDRYPYEQYF. The CDR3 DNA is TGTGCCAGCAGAGACGACAGGTATCCCTACGAGCAGTACTTC. The chain employs TRBV28 and TRBJ2-7; maybe TRBD1 (6 bases). V was shortened by 6 bases and J by 2 bases, with 14 bases between the two germline ends. Per germline, CDR1 MDHEN and CDR2 SYDVKM. This CDR3 is 14 amino acids long.